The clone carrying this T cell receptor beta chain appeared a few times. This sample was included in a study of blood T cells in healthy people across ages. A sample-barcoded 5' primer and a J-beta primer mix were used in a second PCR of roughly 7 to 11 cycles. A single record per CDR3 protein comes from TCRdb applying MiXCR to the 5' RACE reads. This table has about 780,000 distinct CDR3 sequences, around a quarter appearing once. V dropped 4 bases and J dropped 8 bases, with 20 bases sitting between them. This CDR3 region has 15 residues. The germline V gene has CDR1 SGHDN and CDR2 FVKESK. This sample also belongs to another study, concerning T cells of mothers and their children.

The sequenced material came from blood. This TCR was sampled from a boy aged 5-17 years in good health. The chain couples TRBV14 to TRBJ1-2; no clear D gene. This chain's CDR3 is CASSPKPGLPMGYTF. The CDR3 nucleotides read TGTGCCAGCAGCCCAAAGCCCGGGCTTCCGATGGGCTACACCTTC.